The next 24 T cell receptor beta chains were all read from a single sample in a study of siplizumab effects on memory and regulatory T cells. Profiling relied on immunoSEQ multiplex PCR, and the TCRdb table lists in-frame clones only, not all of them. The table records some 97,000 clones, approximately 94% of them present only once. The sequencing input was Tregs sorted from blood. All receptors derive from a human donor in good health.

The J gene is TRBJ2-7, the V gene TRBV9, with D perhaps matching TRBD2 (6 bases). With 3 bases removed from V and 5 bases from J, the gap between germline ends came to 18 bases. Per germline, CDR1 SGDLS and CDR2 YYNGEE. This CDR3 has 15 amino acids. CDR3: CASSERARRMDEQYF. In DNA form, the CDR3 reads TGTGCCAGCAGCGAGCGGGCCCGCAGGATGGACGAGCAGTACTTC.

The V gene is TRBV19, the J gene TRBJ2-1; D not certain. Germline CDR1 is LNHDA and CDR2 is SQIVND (reference sequence). V was trimmed by 5 bases and J by 8 bases, leaving 19 bases between them. The length of the CDR3 is 15 residues. The CDR3 DNA sequence: TGTGCCAGTAGTCCCAACTATAGGGCCAGCTATGAGCAGTTCTTC. It encodes CASSPNYRASYEQFF.

This clone was seen only once. The chain joins TRBV7-9 to TRBJ2-2; TRBD1 is a possible D gene (6 bases). The germline V gene encodes CDR1 SEHNR and CDR2 FQNEAQ (reference sequence). Trimming cost V 4 bases and J 0 bases, with 12 bases left between them. The CDR3 length is 16 residues. The CDR3 DNA reads as TGTGCCAGCAGCTCCCAGGGGTTAGCGAACACCGGGGAGCTGTTTTTT. The encoded protein is CASSSQGLANTGELFF.

The rearrangement links TRBV7-3 to TRBJ2-2, with D possibly matching TRBD2 (6 bases). CDR1 and CDR2 (germline): SGHTA, FQGTGA. The V end lost 3 bases, the J end lost 5 bases, and 10 bases lay between the germline ends. The CDR3 consists of 14 residues. The CDR3 spells CASSFSGETGELFF. The CDR3 nucleotides read TGTGCCAGCAGCTTCTCGGGGGAGACCGGGGAGCTGTTTTTT. The full variable domain, its missing parts supplied by reference TRBV7-3 and TRBJ2-2, is GAGVSQTPSNKVTEKGKYVELRCDPISGHTALYWYRQSLGQGPEFLIYFQGTGAADDSGLPNDRFFAVRPEGSVSTLKIQRTERGDSAVYLCASSFSGETGELFFGEGSRLTVL.

In this sample, this clone turned up a few times. This sequence joins TRBV21-1 and TRBJ2-2; the table's D call of TRBD2 was not tested on the DNA. TRBV21-1 is designated a pseudogene. The CDR3 covers 13 residues. The CDR3: CARRSYFPGELFF. In nucleotides, the CDR3 is TGTGCCAGGCGAAGTTATTTTCCCGGGGAGCTGTTTTTT.

The V and J genes are TRBV30 and TRBJ2-7; 10 positions agree with TRBD2. V lost 2 bases and J lost 7; bases outside the gene matches: 11. This CDR3 comprises 15 residues. From germline, CDR1 is GTSNPN and CDR2 SVGIG (reference sequence). The CDR3 coding sequence is TGTGCCTGGAGTCCCATAAGCGGGAGGGCCGTAGAGCAGTACTTC. Amino acids: CAWSPISGRAVEQYF.

V and J are TRBV6-6 and TRBJ1-4; the match to TRBD1 covers 10 bases. CDR1 is MNHNY, CDR2 SVGAGI, per germline (reference sequence). This CDR3 spans 14 amino acids. V was pared by 6 bases and J by 7 bases, with 5 bases of the junction left unmatched. CDR3 in DNA: TGTGCCAGCAGCACGGGGACAGGGGTTGAAAAACTGTTTTTT. Translation gives CASSTGTGVEKLFF.

The chain carries TRBV2 and TRBJ1-4; 8 positions match TRBD1. Germline lookup yields CDR1 SNHLY and CDR2 FYNNEI. The CDR3 is 13 residues long. V shed 10 bases and J 7 bases; nucleotides not matched to a gene: 8. CDR3 DNA: TGTGCCACCGCAACAGGGGGGACTGAAAAACTGTTTTTT. Its translation is CATATGGTEKLFF.

The rearrangement links TRBV5-6 to TRBJ1-2; D is ambiguous. In germline, CDR1 is SGHDT, CDR2 YYEEEE. The CDR3 spans 13 residues. V lost 1 base to trimming and J lost 8 bases, with 12 bases between them. CDR3 in DNA: TGTGCCAGCAGCTTGAAGTCGTCTAGGGGCTACACCTTC. Translating it yields CASSLKSSRGYTF.

The CDR3 DNA reads as TGTGCCAGCTCTGACAGCCTAGCCAAAAACATTCAGTACTTC. It specifies CASSDSLAKNIQYF. The rearrangement links TRBV28 to TRBJ2-4; maybe TRBD1 (5 bases). Germline CDR1 and CDR2: MDHEN and SYDVKM. The CDR3 sequence is 14 residues long. Trimming removed 8 bases at V and 0 bases at J, with 11 bases between.

This clone qualifies as medium-sized. This chain links TRBV27 with TRBJ2-7; 7 positions agree with TRBD2. The CDR3 runs to 15 residues. From germline, CDR1 is MNHEY and CDR2 SMNVEV (reference sequence). V shed 3 bases and J 0 bases; nucleotides not matched to a gene: 5. The CDR3 region has the DNA TGTGCCAGCAGTTTCTGGGGCGGGGGCTCCTACGAGCAGTACTTC. Protein sequence: CASSFWGGGSYEQYF.

The chain recombines TRBV7-3 with TRBJ2-7; D ambiguous. Germline-derived CDR1 and CDR2 are SGHTA and FQGTGA. The CDR3 totals 14 residues. With 1 base removed from V and 3 bases from J, the gap between germline ends came to 10 bases. This chain's CDR3 is CASSLNGPSYEQYF. The CDR3 DNA sequence: TGTGCCAGCAGCTTAAACGGGCCTAGCTACGAGCAGTACTTC.

The chain carries TRBV10-1 and TRBJ1-1, with 7 bases lining up with TRBD1. The CDR3 totals 13 residues. CDR1 is WNHNN and CDR2 is SYGVQD in the germline V gene (reference sequence). V shed 7 bases and J 10 bases; nucleotides not matched to a gene: 12. The CDR3: CASMMNPGGIAFF. The DNA of the CDR3 is TGCGCCAGCATGATGAACCCAGGGGGTATAGCTTTCTTT.

J is TRBJ1-5 and V is TRBV28, with 8 bases lining up with TRBD1. The trim removed 6 bases at V and 3 bases at J, leaving 7 bases unmatched. The CDR3 is 15 residues long. CDR1 is MDHEN and CDR2 is SYDVKM in the germline V gene. CDR3 DNA sequence: TGTGCCAGCAGACCACCGGACAGGGACAATCAGCCCCAGCATTTT. This gives the protein CASRPPDRDNQPQHF.

The chain combines TRBV29-1 with TRBJ1-1, with 10 bases identical to TRBD1. With V trimmed by 4 bases and J by 0 bases, 5 bases remained unmatched. Germline V gene lookup returns CDR1 SQVTM and CDR2 ANQGSEA. The CDR3 spans 15 residues. CDR3 sequence (DNA): TGCAGCGTTGTGGGACAGGGGAGAATGAACACTGAAGCTTTCTTT. This translates into CSVVGQGRMNTEAFF.

The chain has TRBV5-6 and TRBJ1-2; no reliable D call. The CDR3 runs 12 residues. Trimming left V 4 bases short and J 5 bases short, with 9 bases between. Germline V gene data show CDR1 as SGHDT and CDR2 as YYEEEE. The CDR3 nucleotides read TGTGCCAGCAGCGGAGTTATTTATGGCTACACCTTC. Amino acid sequence: CASSGVIYGYTF.

This chain's CDR3 is CASSLSTLSYTF. CDR3 sequence (DNA): TGCGCCAGCAGCTTGTCAACACTAAGCTACACCTTC. The chain carries TRBV5-1 and TRBJ1-2; no definite D call. Germline CDR1 SGHRS, CDR2 YFSETQ. V was pared by 1 base and J by 9 bases, with 10 bases between. The CDR3 is 12 amino acids.

The chain is built from TRBV6-5 and TRBJ2-7; D possibly uses TRBD1 or TRBD2 (6 bases each). This CDR3 region has 15 residues. CDR1 is MNHEY, CDR2 SVGAGI, per germline. Trimming took 0 bases from V and 2 from J, leaving 11 bases between them. Here the CDR3 reads CASSYSGGTAYEQYF. CDR3 sequence (DNA): TGTGCCAGCAGTTACTCGGGGGGCACAGCCTACGAGCAGTACTTC.

This clone has a single count. The genes are TRBV30 and TRBJ1-3; D gene uncertain. There are 14 residues in the CDR3. Trimming removed 0 bases at V and 1 base at J, with 7 bases between. Per the germline V gene, CDR1 is GTSNPN and CDR2 is SVGIG (reference sequence). The CDR3 DNA is TGTGCCTGGAGTGTCAGGCTTTCTGGAAACACCATATATTTT. Protein product: CAWSVRLSGNTIYF.

The rearrangement links TRBV5-4 to TRBJ1-2; possibly TRBD1 for D (6 bases). The germline V gene encodes CDR1 SGHNT and CDR2 YYREEE (reference sequence). The length of the CDR3 is 17 residues. V was cut by 0 bases and J by 8 bases, with 23 bases left in between. CDR3 DNA sequence: TGTGCCAGCAGCTTGGCCTTTGGGCCAGGGGTGACGGAGGGCTACACCTTC. Its translation: CASSLAFGPGVTEGYTF.

This clone appeared once. This rearrangement joins TRBV9 to TRBJ2-5, with D perhaps matching TRBD1 or TRBD2 (6 bases each). Germline assignment: CDR1 SGDLS and CDR2 YYNGEE. The CDR3 consists of 12 residues. V gave up 0 bases and J gave up 10 bases, with 10 bases separating them. CDR3 DNA sequence: TGTGCCAGCAGCGTAGGGAGGGGGGACCAGTACTTC. Encoded protein: CASSVGRGDQYF. Full variable domain (missing parts from reference TRBV9 and TRBJ2-5): DSGVTQTPKHLITATGQRVTLRCSPRSGDLSVYWYQQSLDQGLQFLIQYYNGEERAKGNILERFSAQQFPDLHSELNLSSLELGDSALYFCASSVGRGDQYFGPGTRLLVL.

In nucleotides, the CDR3 is TGTGCCATTAGGCCAGGGGGCGGACAAGAGACCCAGTACTTC. Amino acids: CAIRPGGGQETQYF. This chain connects TRBV28 to TRBJ2-5; 8 bases line up with TRBD1. Germline CDR1 reads MDHEN; CDR2 reads SYDVKM. This CDR3 spans 14 amino acids. The V segment lost 10 bases and the J segment 2 bases; nucleotides outside the gene matches: 9.

On this clone itself: Other nucleotide sequences in the sample specify the same CDR3. The V and J genes are TRBV18 and TRBJ2-5; D is unclear. V shed 5 bases and J shed 2 bases, with 3 bases lying between them. Germline V gene sequence: CDR1 KGHSH, CDR2 LQKENI. The CDR3 is 11 amino acids. CDR3 coding DNA: TGTGCCAGCTCAGAACAAGAGACCCAGTACTTC. This codes for CASSEQETQYF.

V usage is TRBV14 and J usage is TRBJ2-4, with a tentative D call TRBD2 (6 bases). The CDR3 has 16 residues. Germline lookup yields CDR1 SGHDN and CDR2 FVKESK. V lost 4 bases and J lost 8, with 21 bases in between. Here the CDR3 reads CASSRFDRGTGDIQYF. CDR3 bases: TGTGCCAGCAGCCGCTTTGACCGGGGGACGGGTGACATTCAGTACTTC.